A selection of T cell receptor beta chains follows, all from one sample in a study of a mutant IDH1 vaccine in newly diagnosed glioma. Produced via immunoSEQ multiplex PCR; TCRdb's table is partial and in-frame only. The sample comprises tens of thousands of clones, 80% to 90% of which are singletons, and about a fifth rests with the top ten. Source: PBMCs, taken from a glioma patient treated with radiotherapy, temozolomide or both. These receptors originate from a man aged 18-30 years with glioma. The CDR3 runs from the conserved cysteine through the conserved F or W. D genes are given only for firm matches. Clone sizes are given selectively: once, few, many, or a class where the clone is expanded.

cdr3_aa cdr3_nt v_call d_call j_call clone_size
CASSLYQGANSPLHF TGTGCCAGCAGTTTATACCAGGGTGCTAATTCACCCCTCCACTTT TRBV28 . TRBJ1-6 few
CASSSDTRGGGEKLFF TGTGCCAGCAGTTCCGATACCAGGGGAGGGGGTGAAAAACTGTTTTTT TRBV2 . TRBJ1-4 .
CSARGGSEAFF TGCAGTGCCCGGGGGGGGTCTGAAGCTTTCTTT TRBV20-1 . TRBJ1-1 .
CASSQGGKGFGGYTF TGCGCCAGCAGCCAAGGGGGAAAGGGGTTCGGGGGCTACACCTTC TRBV4-3 . TRBJ1-2 .
CASAQGLETEAFF TGTGCCAGCGCACAGGGGTTGGAAACTGAAGCTTTCTTT TRBV18 TRBD1 TRBJ1-1 .
CASSPETGAGSPLHF TGTGCCAGCTCACCCGAGACAGGGGCCGGTTCACCCCTCCACTTT TRBV18 TRBD1 TRBJ1-6 .
CASSHSDRGVAGYTF TGTGCCAGCAGCCATTCCGACAGGGGCGTCGCTGGCTACACCTTC TRBV16 TRBD1 TRBJ1-2 .
CASSGVWAGEFREQYF TGTGCCAGCAGTGGAGTGTGGGCGGGAGAATTTCGCGAGCAGTACTTC TRBV2 TRBD2 TRBJ2-7 .
CAIRSSTGGYGYTF TGTGCCATCAGAAGCTCGACAGGGGGTTATGGCTACACCTTC TRBV10-3 TRBD1 TRBJ1-2 .
CASSQRRVRNTEAFF TGTGCCAGCAGCCAGCGACGGGTAAGGAACACTGAAGCTTTCTTT TRBV4-2 . TRBJ1-1 few
CASSARQGGRGDYGYTF TGTGCCAGCAGTGCTCGGCAGGGTGGAAGGGGCGACTATGGCTACACCTTC TRBV2 . TRBJ1-2 .
CASSQDPGSYEQYF TGTGCCAGCAGCCAAGATCCGGGCTCCTACGAGCAGTACTTC TRBV4-2 . TRBJ2-7 .
CALTNRDYNEQFF TGTGCCCTTACCAACAGGGACTACAATGAGCAGTTCTTC TRBV2 . TRBJ2-1 .